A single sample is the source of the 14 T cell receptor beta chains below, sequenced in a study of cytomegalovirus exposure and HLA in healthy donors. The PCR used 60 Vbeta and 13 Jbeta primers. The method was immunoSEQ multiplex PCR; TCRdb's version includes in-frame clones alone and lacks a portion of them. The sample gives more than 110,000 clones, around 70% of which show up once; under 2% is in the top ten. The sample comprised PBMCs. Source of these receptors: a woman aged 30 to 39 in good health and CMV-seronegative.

The DNA of the CDR3 is TGTGCCAGCAGCCCCTCCTCCCGCGGGAGGGCAGGGGATACGCAGTATTTT. Translating gives CASSPSSRGRAGDTQYF. The chain is built from TRBV9 and TRBJ2-3, with TRBD2 matching over 9 bases. This CDR3 is built from 17 residues. Germline V gives CDR1 SGDLS, CDR2 YYNGEE. With 4 bases clipped from V and 6 bases from J, the junction kept 15 bases outside the gene matches.

CDR3 in DNA: TGTGCCAGCAGTGTGACTAGCGGCAGCACAGATACGCAGTATTTT. It translates to CASSVTSGSTDTQYF. The chain recombines TRBV2 with TRBJ2-3, with TRBD2 identical over 9 bases. CDR1 is SNHLY, CDR2 FYNNEI, per germline. The CDR3 covers 15 residues. J was trimmed by 0 bases and V by 4 bases; bases with no gene match: 2. Filled out from reference TRBV2 and TRBJ2-3, the complete variable domain reads EPEVTQTPSHQVTQMGQEVILRCVPISNHLYFYWYRQILGQKVEFLVSFYNNEISEKSEIFDDQFSVERPDGSNFTLKIRSTKLEDSAMYFCASSVTSGSTDTQYFGPGTRLTVL.

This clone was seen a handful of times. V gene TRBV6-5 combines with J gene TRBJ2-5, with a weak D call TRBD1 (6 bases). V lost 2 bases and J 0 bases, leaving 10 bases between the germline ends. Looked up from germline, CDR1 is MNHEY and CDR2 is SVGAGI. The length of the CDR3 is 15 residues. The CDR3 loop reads CASSYRTDYQETQYF. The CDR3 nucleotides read TGTGCCAGCAGTTACCGGACAGACTACCAAGAGACCCAGTACTTC.

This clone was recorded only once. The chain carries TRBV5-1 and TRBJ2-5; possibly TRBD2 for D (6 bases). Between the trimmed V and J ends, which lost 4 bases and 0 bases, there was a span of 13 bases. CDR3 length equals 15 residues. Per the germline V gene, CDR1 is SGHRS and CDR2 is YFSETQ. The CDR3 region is CASSPTGGDQETQYF. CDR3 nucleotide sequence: TGCGCCAGCAGCCCCACCGGAGGGGACCAAGAGACCCAGTACTTC.

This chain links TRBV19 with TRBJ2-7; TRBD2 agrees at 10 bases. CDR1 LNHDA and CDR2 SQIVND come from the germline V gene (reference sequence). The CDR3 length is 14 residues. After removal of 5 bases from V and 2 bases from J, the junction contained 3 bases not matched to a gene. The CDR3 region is CASSVGTSAYEQYF. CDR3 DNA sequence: TGTGCCAGTAGTGTCGGGACTAGCGCCTACGAGCAGTACTTC.

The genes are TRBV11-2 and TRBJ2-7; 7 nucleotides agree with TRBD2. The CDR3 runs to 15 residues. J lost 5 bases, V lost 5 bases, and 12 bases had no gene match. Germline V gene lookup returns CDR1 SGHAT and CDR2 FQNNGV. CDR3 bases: TGTGCCAGCAGCCCGGGGAGCGGGGTTCAACACGAGCAGTACGTC. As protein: CASSPGSGVQHEQYV.

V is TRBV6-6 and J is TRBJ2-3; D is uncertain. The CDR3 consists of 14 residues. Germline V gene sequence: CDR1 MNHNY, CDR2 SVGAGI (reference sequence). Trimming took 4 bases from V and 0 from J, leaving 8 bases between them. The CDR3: CASSFISSTDTQYF. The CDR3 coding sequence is TGTGCCAGCAGTTTTATATCTAGCACAGATACGCAGTATTTT.

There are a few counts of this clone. CDR3 sequence reads: CASSFTSGMGETQYF. The CDR3 bases are TGTGCCAGCAGCTTTACTAGCGGTATGGGAGAGACCCAGTACTTC. This chain joins TRBV7-8 and TRBJ2-5; 8 bases agree with TRBD2. Germline trimming cut 3 bases from V and 4 bases from J; bases unmatched to any gene: 7. The CDR3 is 15 amino acids. The germline CDR1 and CDR2 sequences are SGHVS and FQNEAQ.

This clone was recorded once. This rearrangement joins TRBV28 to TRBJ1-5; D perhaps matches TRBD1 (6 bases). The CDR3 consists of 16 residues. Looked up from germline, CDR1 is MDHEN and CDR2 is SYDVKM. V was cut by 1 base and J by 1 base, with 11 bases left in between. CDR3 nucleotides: TGTGCCAGCAGTTTATTCGCGGGGGGCAGCAATCAGCCCCAGCATTTT. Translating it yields CASSLFAGGSNQPQHF.

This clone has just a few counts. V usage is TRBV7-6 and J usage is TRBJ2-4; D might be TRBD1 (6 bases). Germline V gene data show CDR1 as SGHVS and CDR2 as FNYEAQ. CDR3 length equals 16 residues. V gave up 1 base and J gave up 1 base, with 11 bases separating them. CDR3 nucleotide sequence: TGTGCCAGCAGCTTAGGCAGGGGTTCGGCCAAAAACATTCAGTACTTC. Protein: CASSLGRGSAKNIQYF.

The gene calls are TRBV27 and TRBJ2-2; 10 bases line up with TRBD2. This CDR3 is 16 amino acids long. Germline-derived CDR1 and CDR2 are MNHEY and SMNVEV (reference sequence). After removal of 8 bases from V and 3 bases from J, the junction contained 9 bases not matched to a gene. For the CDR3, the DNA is TGTGCCAGCCAAATTAGCGGGAGGTTTTACACCGGGGAGCTGTTTTTT. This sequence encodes CASQISGRFYTGELFF.

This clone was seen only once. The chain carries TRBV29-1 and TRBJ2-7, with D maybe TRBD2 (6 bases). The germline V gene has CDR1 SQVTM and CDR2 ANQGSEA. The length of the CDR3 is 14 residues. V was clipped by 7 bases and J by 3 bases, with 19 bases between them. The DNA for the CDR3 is TGCAGCGCTATACGGACGGGAGAATACTACGAGCAGTACTTC. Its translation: CSAIRTGEYYEQYF.

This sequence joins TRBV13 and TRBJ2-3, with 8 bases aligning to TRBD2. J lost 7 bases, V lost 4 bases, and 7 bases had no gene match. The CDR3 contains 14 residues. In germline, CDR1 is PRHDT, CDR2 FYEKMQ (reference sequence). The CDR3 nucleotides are TGTGCCAGCAGCTCCGGGGGGGTAGGAAATACGCAGTATTTT. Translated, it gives CASSSGGVGNTQYF.

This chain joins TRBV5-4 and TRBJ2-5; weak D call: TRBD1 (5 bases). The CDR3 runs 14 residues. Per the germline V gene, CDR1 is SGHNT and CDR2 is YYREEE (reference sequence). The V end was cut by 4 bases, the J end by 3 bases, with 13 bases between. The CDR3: CASSLKTAEETQYF. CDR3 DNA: TGTGCCAGCAGCCTGAAGACAGCAGAAGAGACCCAGTACTTC.